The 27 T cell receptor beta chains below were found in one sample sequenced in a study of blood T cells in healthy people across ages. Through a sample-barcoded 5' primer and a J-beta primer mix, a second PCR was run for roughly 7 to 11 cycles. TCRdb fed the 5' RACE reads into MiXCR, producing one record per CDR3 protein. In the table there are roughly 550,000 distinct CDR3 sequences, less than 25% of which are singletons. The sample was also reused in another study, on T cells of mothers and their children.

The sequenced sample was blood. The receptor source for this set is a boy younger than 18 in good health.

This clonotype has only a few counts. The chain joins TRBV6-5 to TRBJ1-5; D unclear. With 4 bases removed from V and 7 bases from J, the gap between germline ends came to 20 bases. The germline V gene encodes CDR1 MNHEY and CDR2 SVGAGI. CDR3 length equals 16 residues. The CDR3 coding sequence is TGTGCCAGCAGTTCAGGAGGAGGGAGCTGGACCCAGCCCCAGCATTTT. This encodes CASSSGGGSWTQPQHF.

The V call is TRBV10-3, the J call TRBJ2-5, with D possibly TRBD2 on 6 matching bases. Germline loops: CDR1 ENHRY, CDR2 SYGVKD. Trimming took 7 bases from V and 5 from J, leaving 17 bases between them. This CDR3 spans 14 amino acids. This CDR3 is CAIKPDSSAETQYF. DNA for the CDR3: TGTGCCATCAAGCCCGACTCTAGCGCGGAGACCCAGTACTTC.

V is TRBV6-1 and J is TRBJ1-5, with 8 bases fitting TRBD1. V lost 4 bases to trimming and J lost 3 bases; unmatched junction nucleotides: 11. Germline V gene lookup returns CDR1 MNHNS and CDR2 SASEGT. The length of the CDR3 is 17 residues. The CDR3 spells CASSAKGQAAFNQPQHF. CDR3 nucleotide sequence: TGTGCCAGCAGTGCGAAGGGACAGGCGGCCTTCAATCAGCCCCAGCATTTT.

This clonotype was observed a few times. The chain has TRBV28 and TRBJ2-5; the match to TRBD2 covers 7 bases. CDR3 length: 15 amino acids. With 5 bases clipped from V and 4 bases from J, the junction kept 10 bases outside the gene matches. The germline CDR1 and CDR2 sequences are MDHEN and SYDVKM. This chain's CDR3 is CASSPRTSLVETQYF. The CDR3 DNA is TGTGCCAGCAGTCCACGGACTAGTTTAGTAGAGACCCAGTACTTC.

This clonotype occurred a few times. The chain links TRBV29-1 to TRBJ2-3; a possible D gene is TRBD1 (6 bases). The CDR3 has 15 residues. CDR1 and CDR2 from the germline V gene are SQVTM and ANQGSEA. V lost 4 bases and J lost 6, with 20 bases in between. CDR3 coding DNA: TGCAGCGTTGTGGGGGCCGTAGGTCTGGGGGATACGCAGTATTTT. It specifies CSVVGAVGLGDTQYF.

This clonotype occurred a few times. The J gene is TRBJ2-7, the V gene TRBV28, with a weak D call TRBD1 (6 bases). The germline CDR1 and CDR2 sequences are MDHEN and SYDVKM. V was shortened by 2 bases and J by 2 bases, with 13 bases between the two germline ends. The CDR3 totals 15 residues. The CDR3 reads CASSLEQGYTYEQYF. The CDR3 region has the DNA TGTGCCAGCAGTTTAGAACAGGGTTACACCTACGAGCAGTACTTC.

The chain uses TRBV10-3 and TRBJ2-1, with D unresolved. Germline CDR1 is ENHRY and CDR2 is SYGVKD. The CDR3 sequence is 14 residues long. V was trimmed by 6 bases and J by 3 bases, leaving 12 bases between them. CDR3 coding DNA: TGTGCCATCAGCGCCGTTGTTGGCTACAATGAGCAGTTCTTC. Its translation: CAISAVVGYNEQFF.

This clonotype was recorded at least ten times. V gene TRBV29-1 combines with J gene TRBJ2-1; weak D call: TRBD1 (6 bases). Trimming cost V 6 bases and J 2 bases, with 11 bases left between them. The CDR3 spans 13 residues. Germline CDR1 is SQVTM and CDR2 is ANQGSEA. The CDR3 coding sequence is TGCAGCGTAAGACAGGTTACCTACAATGAGCAGTTCTTC. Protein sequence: CSVRQVTYNEQFF.

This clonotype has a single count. CDR3 sequence: CASSLAGRKNYYEQYF. Here the CDR3 DNA reads TGTGCCAGCAGCTTAGCCGGACGGAAGAACTACTACGAGCAGTACTTC. The chain carries TRBV7-2 and TRBJ2-7, with D hard to call. This CDR3 contains 16 residues. The germline CDR1 and CDR2 sequences are SGHTA and FQGNSA. Trimming removed 0 bases from V and 3 bases from J, with 15 bases in between.

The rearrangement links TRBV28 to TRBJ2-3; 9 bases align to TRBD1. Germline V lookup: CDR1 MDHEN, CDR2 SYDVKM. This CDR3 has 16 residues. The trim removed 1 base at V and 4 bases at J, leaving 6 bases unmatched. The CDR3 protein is CASSLYGQGRADTQYF. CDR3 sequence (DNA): TGTGCCAGCAGTTTATATGGACAGGGGAGAGCAGATACGCAGTATTTT.

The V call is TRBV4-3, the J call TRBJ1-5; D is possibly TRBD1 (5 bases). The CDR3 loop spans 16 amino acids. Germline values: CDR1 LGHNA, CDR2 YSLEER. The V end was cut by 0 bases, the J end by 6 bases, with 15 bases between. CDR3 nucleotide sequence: TGCGCCAGCAGCCAAGAACGGGTGGGGGGTCCTCAGCCCCAGCATTTT. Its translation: CASSQERVGGPQPQHF.

CDR3 loop: CASSETRDTPNNEQFF. The CDR3 DNA reads TGTGCCAGCAGTGAGACCCGGGACACGCCGAACAATGAGCAGTTCTTC. The chain carries TRBV6-1 and TRBJ2-1; tentatively, D is TRBD1 (6 bases). Trimming removed 3 bases at V and 5 bases at J, with 17 bases between. Germline loops: CDR1 MNHNS, CDR2 SASEGT. The CDR3 has 16 residues.

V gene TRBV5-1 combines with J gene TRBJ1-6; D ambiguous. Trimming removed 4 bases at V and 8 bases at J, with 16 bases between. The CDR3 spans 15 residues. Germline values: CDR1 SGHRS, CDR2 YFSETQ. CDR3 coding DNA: TGCGCCAGCAGCCAAGATTCCGCGGGTTATTCACCCCTCCACTTT. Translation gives CASSQDSAGYSPLHF.

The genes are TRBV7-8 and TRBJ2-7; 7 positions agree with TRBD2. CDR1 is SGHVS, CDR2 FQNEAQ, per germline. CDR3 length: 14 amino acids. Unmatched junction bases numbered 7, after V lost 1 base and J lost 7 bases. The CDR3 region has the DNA TGTGCCAGCAGCTTAGTCCTAGCGGACCGGGAGCAGTACTTC. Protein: CASSLVLADREQYF. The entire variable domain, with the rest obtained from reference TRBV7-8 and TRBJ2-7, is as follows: GAGVSQSPRYKVAKRGQDVALRCDPISGHVSLFWYQQALGQGPEFLTYFQNEAQLDKSGLPSDRFFAERPEGSVSTLKIQRTQQEDSAVYLCASSLVLADREQYFGPGTRLTVT.

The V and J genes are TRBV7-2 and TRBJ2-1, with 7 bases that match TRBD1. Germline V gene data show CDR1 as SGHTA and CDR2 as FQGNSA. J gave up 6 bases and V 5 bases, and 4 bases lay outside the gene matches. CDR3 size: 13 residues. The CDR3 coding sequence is TGTGCCAGCAGCATAGGACAGGCCAATGAGCAGTTCTTC. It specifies CASSIGQANEQFF.

CDR3: CASSEGGAIYNEQFF. DNA for the CDR3: TGTGCCAGCAGTGAAGGGGGGGCAATCTACAATGAGCAGTTCTTC. The chain carries TRBV6-1 and TRBJ2-1, with D perhaps being TRBD1 or TRBD2 (6 bases each). The V and J ends lost 1 base and 3 bases respectively, with 10 bases between them. The CDR3 covers 15 residues. Germline assignment: CDR1 MNHNS and CDR2 SASEGT.

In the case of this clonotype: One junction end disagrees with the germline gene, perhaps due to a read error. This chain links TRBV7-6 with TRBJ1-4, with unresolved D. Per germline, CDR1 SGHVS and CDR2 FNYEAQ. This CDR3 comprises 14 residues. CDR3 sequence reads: CASSLSLPNAKLFF. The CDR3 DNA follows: TGTGCCAGCAGCTTAAGCTTACCTAATGCAAAACTGTTTTTT.

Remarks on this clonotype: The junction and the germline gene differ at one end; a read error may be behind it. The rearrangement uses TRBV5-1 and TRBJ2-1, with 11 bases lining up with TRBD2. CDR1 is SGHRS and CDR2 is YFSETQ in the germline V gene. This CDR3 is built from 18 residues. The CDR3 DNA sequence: TGCGCCAGCAGTCGGGGGACTAGCGGACTGGGCTTCTACAATGAGCAGCTCTTC. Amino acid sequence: CASSRGTSGLGFYNEQLF. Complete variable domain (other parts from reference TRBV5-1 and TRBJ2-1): KAGVTQTPRYLIKTRGQQVTLSCSPISGHRSVSWYQQTPGQGLQFLFEYFSETQRNKGNFPGRFSGRQFSNSRSEMNVSTLELGDSALYLCASSRGTSGLGFYNEQLFGPGTRLTVL.

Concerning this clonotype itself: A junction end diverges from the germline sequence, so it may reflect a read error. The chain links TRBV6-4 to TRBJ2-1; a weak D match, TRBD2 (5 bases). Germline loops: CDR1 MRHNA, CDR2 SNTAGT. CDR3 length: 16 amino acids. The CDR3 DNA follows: TGTGCCGGCAGTGAGGCGGCTAGCAGAACCTACAATGAGCAGTTCTTC. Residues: CAGSEAASRTYNEQFF.

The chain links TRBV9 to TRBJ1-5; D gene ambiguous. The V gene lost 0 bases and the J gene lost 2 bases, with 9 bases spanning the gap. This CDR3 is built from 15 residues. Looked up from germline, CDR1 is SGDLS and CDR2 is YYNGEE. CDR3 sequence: CASSVGGGGNQPQHF. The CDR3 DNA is TGTGCCAGCAGCGTAGGGGGTGGGGGCAATCAGCCCCAGCATTTT.

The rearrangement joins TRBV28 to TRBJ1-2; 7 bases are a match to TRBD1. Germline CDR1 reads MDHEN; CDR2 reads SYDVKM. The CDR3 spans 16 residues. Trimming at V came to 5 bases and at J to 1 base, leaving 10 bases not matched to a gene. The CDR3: CASSAQTGSLNYGYTF. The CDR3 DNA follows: TGTGCCAGCAGTGCCCAGACAGGGTCCCTTAACTATGGCTACACCTTC.

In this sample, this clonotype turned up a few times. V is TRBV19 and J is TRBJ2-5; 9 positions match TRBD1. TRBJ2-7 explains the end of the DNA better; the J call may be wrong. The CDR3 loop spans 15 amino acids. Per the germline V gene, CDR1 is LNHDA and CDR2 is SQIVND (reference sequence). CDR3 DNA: TGTGCCAGTACCGGGGCGGGGACAGGGTCTCGCGAGCAGTACTTC. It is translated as CASTGAGTGSREQYF.

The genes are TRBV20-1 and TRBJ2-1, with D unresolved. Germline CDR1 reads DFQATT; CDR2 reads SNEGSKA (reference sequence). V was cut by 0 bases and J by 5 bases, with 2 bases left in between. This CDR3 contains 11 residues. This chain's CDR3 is CSAREDNEQFF. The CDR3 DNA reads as TGCAGTGCTAGAGAGGACAATGAGCAGTTCTTC.

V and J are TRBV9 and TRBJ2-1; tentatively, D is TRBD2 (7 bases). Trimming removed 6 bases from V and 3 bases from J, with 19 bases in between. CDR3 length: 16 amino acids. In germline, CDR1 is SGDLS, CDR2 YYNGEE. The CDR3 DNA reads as TGTGCCAGCAACGTCGGGGAGGGGGAGGGCTACAATGAGCAGTTCTTC. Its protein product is CASNVGEGEGYNEQFF.

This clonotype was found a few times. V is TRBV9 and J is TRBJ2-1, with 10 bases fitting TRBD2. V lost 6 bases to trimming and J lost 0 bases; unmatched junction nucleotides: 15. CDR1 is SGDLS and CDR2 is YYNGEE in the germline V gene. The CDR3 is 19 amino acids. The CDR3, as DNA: TGTGCCAGCACAGGGTCGGGTCTAGCGGGAGACCGCTCCTACAATGAGCAGTTCTTC. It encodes CASTGSGLAGDRSYNEQFF.

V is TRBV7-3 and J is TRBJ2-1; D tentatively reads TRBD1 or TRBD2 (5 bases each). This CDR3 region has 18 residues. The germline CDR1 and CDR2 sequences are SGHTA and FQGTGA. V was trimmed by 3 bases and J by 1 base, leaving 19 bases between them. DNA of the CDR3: TGTGCCAGCAGCTTGAGGTCTGGCAGCGAGGGGTCCTACAATGAGCAGTTCTTC. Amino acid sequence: CASSLRSGSEGSYNEQFF.

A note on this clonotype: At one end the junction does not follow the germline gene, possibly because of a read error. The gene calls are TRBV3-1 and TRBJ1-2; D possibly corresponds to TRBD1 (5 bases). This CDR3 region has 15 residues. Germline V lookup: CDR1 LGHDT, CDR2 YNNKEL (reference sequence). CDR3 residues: CASTQGFSGDGGYTF. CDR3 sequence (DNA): TGTGCCAGCACCCAAGGATTTTCGGGGGACGGTGGCTACACCTTC.